These 6 T cell receptor beta chains were sequenced from one sample in a study of shared clonotypes between healthy human individuals (dated by TCRdb to about 2020). The library was obtained by the immunoSEQ multiplex PCR assay. TCRdb mirrors the immuneACCESS table, restricted to in-frame sequences. Some clones are absent from its copies; in checked studies, under half trace to an unresolved V gene, and the reason for the others is unknown. The sample yields some 2.1 million clones; 85% to 95% were counted once. In total, the top ten clones hold under 0.15% of the sample. The sample consisted of naive CD4+ T cells sorted from blood. What this sample's cell subset or site label stands for: CD45RA+ positively selected. The source is a man aged 18 to 29 in good health.

This clone has only one observation. The J gene is TRBJ2-5, the V gene TRBV6-4, with 11 positions matching TRBD2. The CDR3 is 15 amino acids. Trimming took 7 bases from V and 3 from J; bases not matched to a gene: 7. CDR1 MRHNA and CDR2 SNTAGT come from the germline V gene. CDR3 coding DNA: TGTGCCAGCAATATACCGGGACTAGCGGAAGAGACCCAGTACTTC. Translated: CASNIPGLAEETQYF.

The V and J genes are TRBV5-1 and TRBJ2-7; TRBD2 is a possible D gene (6 bases). CDR3 size: 12 residues. V lost 4 bases to trimming and J lost 5 bases, with 10 bases between them. Germline values: CDR1 SGHRS, CDR2 YFSETQ. The CDR3 region has the DNA TGCGCCAGCAGCGCGGGGACCCACGAGCAGTACTTC. Translation: CASSAGTHEQYF.

Regarding this clone: Relative to the germline gene, one junction end is altered; a read error may explain this. The rearrangement uses TRBV7-7 and TRBJ2-2; a possible D gene is TRBD1 (6 bases). This CDR3 is built from 14 residues. Per the germline V gene, CDR1 is SSHAT and CDR2 is FNYEAQ (reference sequence). CDR3 protein: CASSSDRYTGELFF. The CDR3 DNA follows: TGTGCTAGCAGCTCCGACAGGTATACCGGGGAGCTGTTTTTT.

The CDR3 DNA reads as TGTGCCTGGAGTGTGACTAGCGGGGGGGCATCGGATGAGCAGTTCTTC. Translated, it gives CAWSVTSGGASDEQFF. The chain recombines TRBV30 with TRBJ2-1; 14 nucleotides line up with TRBD2. V gave up 0 bases and J gave up 8 bases; unmatched junction bases: 6. There are 16 residues in the CDR3. In germline, CDR1 is GTSNPN, CDR2 SVGIG (reference sequence).

V and J are TRBV4-1 and TRBJ1-4; D might be TRBD1 (5 bases). Germline V CDR1 and CDR2: MGHRA, YSYEKL. V lost 4 bases and J lost 0, with 15 bases in between. The CDR3 is made up of 17 amino acids. This CDR3 reads CASSRYLDSATNEKLFF. CDR3 DNA: TGCGCCAGCAGCCGCTACCTCGACAGTGCAACTAATGAAAAACTGTTTTTT.

The V gene is TRBV10-2, the J gene TRBJ2-1, with TRBD2 matching over 11 bases. Germline assignment: CDR1 WSHSY and CDR2 SAAADI. The CDR3 contains 18 residues. Trimming took 6 bases from V and 4 from J; bases not matched to a gene: 14. CDR3 in amino acids: CASSPTSGNLAGYNEQFF. The CDR3 DNA sequence: TGCGCCAGCAGCCCGACTAGCGGGAACCTTGCAGGGTACAATGAGCAGTTCTTC.